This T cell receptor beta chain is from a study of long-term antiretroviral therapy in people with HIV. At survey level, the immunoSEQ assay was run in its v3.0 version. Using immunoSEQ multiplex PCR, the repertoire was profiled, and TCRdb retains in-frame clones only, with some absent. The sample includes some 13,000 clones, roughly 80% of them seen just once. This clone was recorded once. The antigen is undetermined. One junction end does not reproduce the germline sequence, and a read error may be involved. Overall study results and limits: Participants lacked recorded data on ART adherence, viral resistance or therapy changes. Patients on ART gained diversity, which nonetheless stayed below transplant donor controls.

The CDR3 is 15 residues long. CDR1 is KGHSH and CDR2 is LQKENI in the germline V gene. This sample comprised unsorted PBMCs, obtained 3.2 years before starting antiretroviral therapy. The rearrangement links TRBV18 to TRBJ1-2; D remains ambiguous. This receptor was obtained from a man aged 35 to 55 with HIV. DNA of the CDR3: TGTGCCAGCTCCCCACCGCGGGGTACTAACTATGGCTACACCTTC. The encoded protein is CASSPPRGTNYGYTF.